These 10 T cell receptor beta chains were sequenced from one sample in a study of OX40 agonist ivuxolimab in advanced cancers. Libraries were prepared through the immunoSEQ multiplex PCR assay. TCRdb stores this immuneACCESS table with in-frame sequences only. Part of the clones is absent; in the studies checked, under half of the shortfall reflects unresolved V genes, and no reason is known for the rest. The sample data list about 80,000 clones, and over 75% of these were observed just once. The ten biggest clones cover 5.5% to 8% of the sample. Here the sequenced sample was CD4+ or CD8+ T cells sorted from blood, taken in a trial of the OX40 agonist ivuxolimab. These receptors were collected from an adult with an advanced solid tumor such as melanoma, head and neck, liver or kidney cancer.

V gene TRBV4-2 combines with J gene TRBJ1-1; D ambiguous. Deletions cut 0 bases from V and 5 bases from J, with 7 bases between. The CDR3 is 13 amino acids. Germline lookup yields CDR1 LGHNA and CDR2 YNFKEQ. The CDR3 sequence is CASSQEGKTEAFF. The CDR3 DNA is TGTGCCAGCAGCCAAGAAGGTAAGACTGAAGCTTTCTTT.

The chain joins TRBV10-3 to TRBJ2-2; D is undetermined. The ends were cut back, 6 bases at V and 0 bases at J, with 2 bases in the middle. The CDR3 is 12 amino acids. Germline V gene sequence: CDR1 ENHRY, CDR2 SYGVKD. The CDR3 reads CAISPNTGELFF. CDR3 coding DNA: TGTGCCATCAGCCCGAACACCGGGGAGCTGTTTTTT.

This clone was seen a single time. This CDR3 is CASSEAGFGQGGVTEAFF. The DNA of the CDR3 is TGTGCCAGCAGTGAAGCCGGTTTCGGACAGGGAGGGGTCACTGAAGCTTTCTTT. The chain combines TRBV6-1 with TRBJ1-1; 8 positions agree with TRBD1. Germline CDR1 and CDR2: MNHNS and SASEGT. This CDR3 is 18 amino acids long. V lost 0 bases to trimming and J lost 4 bases; unmatched junction nucleotides: 13.

This sequence joins TRBV7-8 and TRBJ2-1, with TRBD2 matching 13 bases. CDR1 and CDR2 from the germline V gene are SGHVS and FQNEAQ. This CDR3 has 18 residues. The trim removed 1 base at V and 2 bases at J, leaving 5 bases unmatched. CDR3 nucleotides: TGTGCCAGCAGCTTAGTCCCAACTAGCGGGAGGGCCTACAATGAGCAGTTCTTC. Encoded protein: CASSLVPTSGRAYNEQFF.

This clone was recorded only once. V and J are TRBV2 and TRBJ2-6; D is unresolved. Per the germline V gene, CDR1 is SNHLY and CDR2 is FYNNEI. The CDR3 contains 13 residues. V was trimmed by 7 bases and J by 3 bases, leaving 7 bases between them. The chain's CDR3 is CASMSVGANVLTF. CDR3 nucleotide sequence: TGTGCCAGCATGAGCGTTGGGGCCAACGTCCTGACTTTC.

This sequence joins TRBV23-1 and TRBJ2-2; a weak D match, TRBD2 (5 bases). TRBV23-1 is an ORF, with its function uncertain. The CDR3 length is 16 residues. V was cut by 4 bases and J by 6 bases, with 18 bases left in between. The CDR3 is CASSPARRIVAGELFF. CDR3 sequence (DNA): TGCGCCAGCAGTCCCGCGAGGAGGATTGTGGCCGGGGAGCTGTTTTTT.

The chain employs TRBV2 and TRBJ2-1; 10 bases line up with TRBD2. Germline V gene lookup returns CDR1 SNHLY and CDR2 FYNNEI. There are 12 residues in the CDR3. Losses at the gene ends were 7 bases for V and 14 bases for J; bases not matched to a gene: 8. CDR3 region: CASNSPGLAKFF. In nucleotides, the CDR3 is TGTGCCAGCAATAGTCCGGGACTAGCGAAGTTCTTC.

The gene calls are TRBV19 and TRBJ2-5; TRBD2 matches 12 bases. The CDR3 length is 16 residues. CDR1 and CDR2 from the germline V gene are LNHDA and SQIVND (reference sequence). The V segment lost 6 bases and the J segment 2 bases; nucleotides outside the gene matches: 7. This CDR3 is CASRRTSGMIQETQYF. Here the CDR3 DNA reads TGTGCCAGTAGGAGGACTAGCGGGATGATACAAGAGACCCAGTACTTC.

The chain carries TRBV6-1 and TRBJ2-3; 14 bases are a match to TRBD2. Germline values: CDR1 MNHNS, CDR2 SASEGT. Trimming cost V 0 bases and J 5 bases; bases outside gene matches: 7. The CDR3 sequence is 18 residues long. This CDR3 is CASSEAGVGTSGGDTQYF. CDR3 in DNA: TGTGCCAGCAGTGAAGCGGGCGTGGGGACTAGCGGGGGAGATACGCAGTATTTT.

The V call is TRBV6-5, the J call TRBJ2-1; tentative D call: TRBD2 (6 bases). The CDR3 consists of 12 residues. CDR1 and CDR2 (germline): MNHEY, SVGAGI. V was cut by 6 bases and J by 10 bases, with 13 bases left in between. DNA of the CDR3: TGTGCCAGCAGCCGGGACTTCGGGGAGCAGTTCTTC. The encoded protein is CASSRDFGEQFF.